This record covers a single T cell receptor (beta chain). The data originate from a study of blood T cell repertoires in COVID-19. Study as a whole: Sources were T cells, B-cell-depleted T cells, or PBMCs; the material itself was cDNA or gDNA.

TCRdb keeps only in-frame clones here, not all; method: immunoSEQ multiplex PCR. The sample yields about 350,000 clones, roughly 90% seen once. Sequencing input: PBMCs or T cells enriched from blood (not recorded which). This receptor was identified in a woman aged 30 to 39 who had been exposed to COVID-19.

As DNA, the CDR3 is TGTGCCAGCAGCGTGGGACAGGGGCGGTCCTACGAGCAGTACTTC. Translating it yields CASSVGQGRSYEQYF. V is TRBV9 and J is TRBJ2-7, with 10 nucleotides matching TRBD1. From germline, CDR1 is SGDLS and CDR2 YYNGEE. This CDR3 has 15 residues. V shed 2 bases and J 1 base; nucleotides not matched to a gene: 3.